The clone carrying this T cell receptor (beta chain) is a singleton in its sample. Its specificity is not known. Libraries were prepared by immunoSEQ multiplex PCR; TCRdb keeps only in-frame clonotypes and omits some of them. The sample yields roughly 70,000 clones, roughly 87% seen once. This entry is derived from a study of radiotherapy plus CTLA-4 blockade in lung cancer. Study-level points and caveats: Following radiotherapy plus ipilimumab, tumor-derived TCR clones expanded in the blood.

Germline lookup yields CDR1 SNHLY and CDR2 FYNNEI. V lost 2 bases, J lost 9 bases, and 14 bases lay in between. The CDR3 consists of 14 residues. The source of this sequence is a human donor with non-small cell lung cancer that progressed on radiotherapy plus ipilimumab. The source was peripheral blood, collected from a patient treated with radiotherapy plus ipilimumab. V is TRBV2 and J is TRBJ2-1, with D possibly being TRBD2 (5 bases). DNA for the CDR3: TGTGCCAGCAGTGAACAACTAGTGGTCGGTGAGCAGTTCTTC. Protein product: CASSEQLVVGEQFF.